The following is a T cell receptor beta chain sequence with its context. No antigen is known for it. Profiled with immunoSEQ multiplex PCR; TCRdb holds only in-frame clones, not every one. This sample has around 95,000 clones, with less than 95% found just once. V lost 3 bases and J lost 3, with 10 bases in between. Germline values: CDR1 SGHTA, CDR2 FQGNSA. The CDR3 length is 14 residues. These data are taken from a study of OX40 agonist ivuxolimab in advanced cancers. Study-level background: Ivuxolimab was delivered to patients intravenously every 2 weeks at doses spanning 0.01 to 10 mg/kg. Points from the study as a whole: Among the nonresponders, some also had low normalized T-cell clonal expansion. The study did not work out the antigen specificity of the expanded peripheral T cells.

The TCR originated in an adult with an advanced solid tumor such as melanoma, head and neck, liver or kidney cancer. Sample: CD4+ or CD8+ T cells sorted from blood, taken in a trial of the OX40 agonist ivuxolimab. The chain carries TRBV7-2 and TRBJ2-3; D is unresolved. The CDR3 bases are TGTGCCAGCAGCTTCGACTTGAGGACAGATACGCAGTATTTT. As protein: CASSFDLRTDTQYF.